These T cell receptor beta chains were read from a single sample in a study of cytomegalovirus exposure and HLA in healthy donors. The data were produced by immunoSEQ multiplex PCR, yet TCRdb's version contains in-frame clones alone and is incomplete. This table has around 200,000 clones, around 81% appearing once. Material for sequencing was PBMCs. These receptors were obtained from a woman aged 45-65 years in good health and CMV-seropositive. CDR3s include the opening cysteine and the closing phenylalanine or tryptophan. D genes are given only for firm matches.

V gene	D gene	J gene	CDR3 protein
TRBV4-3	TRBD1	TRBJ2-7	CASSQVGTGGYEQYF
TRBV4-1	NA	TRBJ1-3	CASSQASTRSSGNTIYF
TRBV29-1	TRBD2	TRBJ2-1	CSVSQRGTYNEQFF
TRBV7-2	TRBD2	TRBJ2-1	CASSLEGTSGGHEQFF
TRBV6-1	NA	TRBJ2-1	CASRAAGNEQFF
TRBV6-1	NA	TRBJ1-2	CASSERRSGYTF
TRBV9	TRBD2	TRBJ2-3	CASSVVGLAGEDTQYF
TRBV7-9	NA	TRBJ1-1	CASSFSVNTEAFF
TRBV5-8	NA	TRBJ1-2	CASSLGPGKYYGYTF
TRBV4-2	TRBD1	TRBJ1-3	CASSQDPLRTGGARNTIYF
TRBV5-1	TRBD1	TRBJ1-6	CASSLTGADNSPLHF
TRBV6-5	NA	TRBJ1-3	CASSYRGTGNTIYF
TRBV27	NA	TRBJ1-2	CASSFTGSGGYTF
TRBV18	NA	TRBJ1-4	CASSPPGGATNEKLFF
TRBV5-8	NA	TRBJ1-4	CASSLLGDSLTYEKLFF
TRBV5-5	NA	TRBJ2-5	CASRSYPDSQETQYF
TRBV4-3	NA	TRBJ2-6	CASSQEAGPGGANVLTF
TRBV5-1	TRBD1	TRBJ1-2	CASSLGTGTGPFGYTF
TRBV4-1	NA	TRBJ1-5	CASSQDNQGGIQPQHF
TRBV6-1	NA	TRBJ1-6	CASTARTLTTPLHF
TRBV6-1	NA	TRBJ1-4	CASSWGGSPNEKLFF
TRBV6-5	TRBD1	TRBJ1-4	CASSSGGTGGEKLFF
TRBV9	NA	TRBJ1-2	CASSVGLRYGYTF
TRBV7-2	TRBD2	TRBJ2-3	CASRGGTSGGAYTDTQYF
TRBV29-1	TRBD2	TRBJ2-1	CSVASGAGEQFF
TRBV11-2	TRBD2	TRBJ2-1	CASSVTSGDYNEQFF
TRBV30	TRBD2	TRBJ2-5	CAWSPGTSSAAETQYF
TRBV4-3	NA	TRBJ2-3	CASSQETGNTDTQYF
TRBV7-9	TRBD2	TRBJ2-1	CASSSPGLSYNEQFF
TRBV27	NA	TRBJ1-6	CASSFSESYNSPLHF
TRBV7-2	NA	TRBJ2-1	CASSPGGGFGLF
TRBV27	TRBD1	TRBJ1-1	CASSWDRANTEAFF
TRBV4-1	NA	TRBJ1-5	CASSPRPTTVTISNQPQHF
TRBV7-2	TRBD1	TRBJ1-1	CASSPQGAVTEAFF
TRBV27	NA	TRBJ1-4	CASSFVRATNEKLFF
TRBV19	NA	TRBJ1-2	CASNSSGLANYGYTF
TRBV6-5	NA	NA	CASSYGGGGYEQYF
TRBV28	NA	TRBJ1-1	CASTQGLNTEAFF
TRBV5-4	NA	TRBJ1-1	CASSFRDTEAFF
TRBV7-9	TRBD2	TRBJ2-5	CASRGLVETQYF
TRBV27	NA	TRBJ2-7	CASSFRLISDEQYF
TRBV7-6	TRBD2	TRBJ2-1	CASSAGVAGGRSDEQFF
TRBV5-5	NA	TRBJ2-3	CASSLYRGTDTQYF
TRBV6-1	NA	TRBJ2-7	CASSVTGISYEQYF
TRBV5-5	TRBD1	TRBJ1-2	CASSIRPGQGIGGYTF
TRBV5-1	TRBD2	TRBJ2-1	CASRRTGGDSYNEQFF
TRBV9	NA	TRBJ1-2	CASSPHHRVSERGYTF
TRBV27	NA	TRBJ1-6	CASAGVSSYNSPLHF
TRBV7-9	TRBD2	TRBJ2-1	CASSPGTSGGRSSYNEQFF
TRBV7-8	TRBD1	TRBJ1-3	CASSLGQGGNTIYF
TRBV6-5	TRBD2	TRBJ2-5	CASIASGTPKTQYF
TRBV19	NA	TRBJ1-2	CASTSTQGSVDYTF
TRBV6-4	NA	TRBJ1-2	CASSDDSNYGYTF